The text below deals with one T cell receptor (beta chain). Its specificity is not known. These data originate in a study of a mutant IDH1 vaccine in newly diagnosed glioma. Study-wide findings and caveats: Pseudoprogression looked unconnected to shifts in top peripheral T cell clonotypes. Of the patients, less than 95% had vaccine-induced immune responses.

Method: immunoSEQ multiplex PCR; TCRdb's copy keeps in-frame clones and lacks some. This sample carries fewer than 40,000 clones, roughly 82% of them seen once, and the ten largest clones take around 20%. The time point: baseline, week 1 (first vaccination visit). As to treatment: pre-vaccination baseline after standard-of-care therapy. Donor tumors were new WHO grade 3 or 4 IDH1-mutant, ATRX-lost astrocytomas. The CDR3 is 16 residues long. Germline trimming cut 5 bases from V and 6 bases from J; bases unmatched to any gene: 11. Germline values: CDR1 MDHEN, CDR2 SYDVKM. The rearrangement joins TRBV28 to TRBJ1-5, with TRBD1 matching over 9 bases. This sequence was found in a man younger than 40 with glioma. Sample: PBMCs, taken from a glioma patient treated with radiotherapy, temozolomide or both. The CDR3 loop is CASSTYWDRVSQPQHF. The CDR3 DNA sequence: TGTGCCAGCAGTACCTATTGGGACAGGGTTTCTCAGCCCCAGCATTTT. Full variable domain (remainder filled in from reference TRBV28 and TRBJ1-5): DVKVTQSSRYLVKRTGEKVFLECVQDMDHENMFWYRQDPGLGLRLIYFSYDVKMKEKGDIPEGYSVSREKKERFSLILESASTNQTSMYLCASSTYWDRVSQPQHFGDGTRLSIL.